The 7 T cell receptor beta chains below were found in one sample sequenced in a study of regulatory T cells in long-lasting Graves disease. Assembly of TCR beta libraries relied on iRepertoire HTBI primers together with Arm-PCR of CDR3 regions. A single record per CDR3 protein comes from TCRdb applying MiXCR to the multiplex PCR reads. This sample yields around 480,000 distinct CDR3 sequences, of which around 15% are seen a single time; more than 10% belongs to the top ten. Documented time point: newly diagnosed GD, antithyroid drugs for less than 3 months. The TCR library used RNA extracted from PBMCs. The data were also submitted as part of a second study, on T cells in Graves' hyperthyroidism and ophthalmopathy.

The sample was peripheral blood mononuclear cells (PBMCs), taken at new diagnosis, from a patient treated with antithyroid drugs. The receptors here all came from a man aged 40-49 years with Graves disease.

This clonotype was seen more than once but under ten times. The J gene is TRBJ2-3, the V gene TRBV29-1; 11 bases agree with TRBD1. V was clipped by 1 base and J by 5 bases; unmatched bases: 2. Germline-derived CDR1 and CDR2 are SQVTM and ANQGSEA. This CDR3 is built from 14 residues. In DNA form, the CDR3 reads TGCAGCGTTGAAGCGGGACAGGGGGTAGATACGCAGTATTTT. Translating it yields CSVEAGQGVDTQYF.

The chain has TRBV10-1 and TRBJ2-1, with 10 bases fitting TRBD2. The germline gives CDR1 WNHNN, CDR2 SYGVQD (reference sequence). Losses at the gene ends were 0 bases for V and 1 base for J; bases not matched to a gene: 3. This CDR3 region has 17 residues. The CDR3 is CASSESASGSSYNEQFF. DNA for the CDR3: TGCGCCAGCAGTGAGTCGGCTAGCGGGAGTTCCTACAATGAGCAGTTCTTC.

The chain uses TRBV18 and TRBJ2-5; 7 bases map to TRBD1. With 0 bases clipped from V and 5 bases from J, the junction kept 6 bases outside the gene matches. The V gene's germline CDR1 is KGHSH and CDR2 LQKENI. CDR3 size: 15 residues. For the CDR3, the DNA is TGTGCCAGCTCACCACCGGACAGGCACCGGGAGACCCAGTACTTC. Amino acid sequence: CASSPPDRHRETQYF.

Ten or more counts support this clonotype. The chain joins TRBV20-1 to TRBJ2-1, with D uncertain. V lost 0 bases, J lost 7 bases, and 10 bases lay in between. The CDR3 runs to 13 residues. Per the germline V gene, CDR1 is DFQATT and CDR2 is SNEGSKA (reference sequence). This CDR3 reads CSARDRFGNEQFF. DNA for the CDR3: TGCAGTGCTAGAGATCGGTTCGGTAATGAGCAGTTCTTC.

This clonotype was recorded many times. The V gene is TRBV5-1, the J gene TRBJ2-7; D not resolved. Germline V gives CDR1 SGHRS, CDR2 YFSETQ. This CDR3 contains 15 residues. V was shortened by 5 bases and J by 7 bases, with 22 bases between the two germline ends. DNA of the CDR3: TGCGCCAGCAGAAGGGCGGCAGACGGCTTGGGGGAGCAGTACTTC. Its protein product is CASRRAADGLGEQYF.

This clonotype has ten or more counts. V is TRBV5-4 and J is TRBJ2-1, with 7 bases identical to TRBD1. The germline V gene encodes CDR1 SGHNT and CDR2 YYREEE (reference sequence). The V segment lost 0 bases and the J segment 3 bases; nucleotides outside the gene matches: 6. The CDR3 has 16 residues. The CDR3 loop reads CASSLEGQPNYNEQFF. CDR3 coding DNA: TGTGCCAGCAGCTTGGAGGGACAGCCTAACTACAATGAGCAGTTCTTC.

This clonotype was seen at least ten times. The chain is built from TRBV2 and TRBJ1-4; 10 bases are shared with TRBD1. Germline V gene lookup returns CDR1 SNHLY and CDR2 FYNNEI. The CDR3 sequence is 14 residues long. The J segment lost 11 bases and the V segment lost 7 bases, leaving 10 bases of the junction unmatched. The CDR3 loop reads CASKSGQGIGKLFF. The CDR3 DNA reads TGTGCCAGCAAGTCGGGACAGGGGATAGGGAAACTGTTTTTT.